This T cell receptor beta chain emerged from a study of cytomegalovirus exposure and HLA in healthy donors. The primer mix had 60 Vbeta and 13 Jbeta primers. Measured with immunoSEQ multiplex PCR; TCRdb has only the in-frame clones, and not every one. Of approximately 70,000 clones listed, around three quarters are singletons. Germline V gene data show CDR1 as MNHNY and CDR2 as SVGAGI (reference sequence). CDR3 length: 13 residues. J was trimmed by 4 bases and V by 5 bases; bases with no gene match: 4. In the case of this clone: Antigen unknown.

The study's findings and limits: In an earlier analysis, in roughly 600 donors, most V segments appeared productive either ~87% or ~30% of the time. Across donors, most TCRs were seen rarely, yet some public ones were widespread.

The sample taken for sequencing was PBMCs. The clonotype originates from a man aged 55-75 years in good health and CMV-seropositive. This chain uses TRBV6-6 with TRBJ1-1, with 7 bases identical to TRBD1. The DNA of the CDR3 is TGTGCCAGCAGTCCGACAGGGAGCACTGAAGCTTTCTTT. Protein sequence: CASSPTGSTEAFF.